This record looks at one T cell receptor beta chain sequence and its context. Antigen specificity is unknown. There were only healthy Caucasians among the donors. These data belong to a study of identical twins. From germline, CDR1 is SGHAT and CDR2 FQNNGV. Trimming cost V 6 bases and J 11 bases, with 13 bases left between them. This CDR3 is 11 amino acids long. TCRdb reanalysed the 5' RACE reads using MiXCR and keeps one entry per CDR3 protein. This table holds hundreds of thousands of distinct CDR3 sequences, around 21% found once. Findings and limits, study-wide: Models underestimated TCR alpha sharing (out-of-frame) in monozygotic twins. Invariant populations such as MAIT and iNKT cells could partly muddle zero-insertion analyses.

These data also featured in a second study, about T cells expressing NK-cell markers. As reported in that work: Whether expanded NKG2C+ T cell clones were HCMV-specific remained unclear.

The chain has TRBV11-2 and TRBJ1-1, with D hard to call. Sequenced: PBMCs. The clonotype originates from a woman aged 18-29 years in good health. The CDR3 nucleotides read TGTGCCAGCAGAAAAGGGTTGGGGGCTTTCTTT. Its translation is CASRKGLGAFF.